Included here is one TCR beta chain sequence, with context. TCRdb reprocessed the 5' RACE reads with MiXCR, giving one entry per CDR3 protein. The repertoire holds 150,000 to 200,000 distinct CDR3 sequences, with 11% as singletons. This entry comes from a study of T-cell memory formation after mild COVID-19. V trimming: 5 bases; J trimming: 8 bases; junction bases outside the gene matches: 6. CDR3 size: 14 residues. The receptor comes from a young man who had mild COVID-19 (a few samples of this study predate the infection). Cell type and time point are not known. The sample taken for sequencing was PBMCs or a T cell subset sorted from them (not recorded which). This rearrangement joins TRBV12-3 or TRBV12-4 to TRBJ2-1, with 10 bases matching TRBD2. CDR3 residues: CASSRQSGRDEQFF. CDR3 DNA sequence: TGTGCCAGCAGTCGTCAAAGCGGGAGGGATGAGCAGTTCTTC.